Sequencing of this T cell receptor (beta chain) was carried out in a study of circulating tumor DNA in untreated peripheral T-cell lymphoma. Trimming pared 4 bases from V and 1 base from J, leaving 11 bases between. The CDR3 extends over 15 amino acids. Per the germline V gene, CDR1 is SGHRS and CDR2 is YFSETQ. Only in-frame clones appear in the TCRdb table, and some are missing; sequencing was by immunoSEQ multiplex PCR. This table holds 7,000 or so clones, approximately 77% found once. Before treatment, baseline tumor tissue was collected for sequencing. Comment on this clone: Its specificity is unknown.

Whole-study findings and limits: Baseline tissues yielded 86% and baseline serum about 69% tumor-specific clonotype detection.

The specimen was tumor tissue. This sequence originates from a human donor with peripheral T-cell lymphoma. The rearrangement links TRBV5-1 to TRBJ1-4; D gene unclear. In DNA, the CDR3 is TGCGCCAGCAGCCTCTGGGGAGAAACTAATGAAAAACTGTTTTTT. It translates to CASSLWGETNEKLFF.